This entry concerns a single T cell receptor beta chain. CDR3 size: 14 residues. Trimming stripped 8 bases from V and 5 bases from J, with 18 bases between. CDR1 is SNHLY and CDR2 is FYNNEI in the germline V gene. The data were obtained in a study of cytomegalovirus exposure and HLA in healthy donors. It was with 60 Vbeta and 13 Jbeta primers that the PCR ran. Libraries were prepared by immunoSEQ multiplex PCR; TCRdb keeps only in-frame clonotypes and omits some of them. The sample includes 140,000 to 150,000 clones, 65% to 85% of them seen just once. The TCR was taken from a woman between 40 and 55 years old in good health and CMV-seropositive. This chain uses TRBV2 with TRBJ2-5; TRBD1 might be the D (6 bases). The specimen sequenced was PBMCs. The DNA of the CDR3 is TGTGCCAGCGTCCAGGGGAACGATTTGGAGACCCAGTACTTC. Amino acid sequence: CASVQGNDLETQYF.